The table lists the clone carrying this T cell receptor beta chain with a few counts. This sample was taken from a study of blood T cells in healthy people across ages. Turning to the study itself: Per every two T cells, about one barcoded beta molecule was captured by template switching.

Each donor was a healthy Caucasian individual from Russia, aged roughly 6 to 95. CDR1 is SQVTM, CDR2 ANQGSEA, per germline. The CDR3 extends over 14 amino acids. V was cut by 6 bases and J by 6 bases, with 17 bases left in between. Then a second PCR, running roughly 7 to 11 cycles, was carried out with a sample-barcoded 5' primer and a J-beta primer mix. TCRdb used MiXCR to reprocess the 5' RACE reads, holding one entry per CDR3 protein. Among roughly 1,300,000 distinct CDR3 sequences listed, almost 60% were seen once. This TCR came from a man in his late teens or twenties in good health. The V call is TRBV29-1, the J call TRBJ2-2, with D perhaps matching TRBD1 (6 bases). Sequenced material: blood. CDR3: CSVAQGRGPGELFF. In DNA, the CDR3 is TGCAGCGTCGCCCAGGGGCGCGGACCCGGGGAGCTGTTTTTT.